This TCR beta chain was identified during a study of cytomegalovirus exposure and HLA in healthy donors. General observations from the study: The authors confirmed in vitro that a few CMV-associated chains were specific for CMV antigens. The study listed some 160 cytomegalovirus-associated TCR beta chains. Reportedly, diagnosis of cytomegalovirus status by the classifier showed high specificity and sensitivity.

Germline values: CDR1 WSHSY, CDR2 SAAADI. The CDR3 length is 14 residues. V lost 3 bases and J lost 4, with 12 bases in between. The method was immunoSEQ multiplex PCR; TCRdb's version includes in-frame clones alone and lacks a portion of them. The table shows approximately 130,000 clones, with approximately 90% occurring only once. Of note for this clone: Its target is unknown.

The sample taken for sequencing was PBMCs. This clonotype was sampled from a young woman in good health and CMV-seronegative. The chain employs TRBV10-2 and TRBJ1-1; the D gene is possibly TRBD1 (5 bases). Here the CDR3 reads CASSDRGISTEAFF. CDR3 DNA: TGCGCCAGCAGTGACCGGGGGATAAGCACTGAAGCTTTCTTT.